This T cell receptor (beta chain) was recovered during a study of T-cell reconstitution after alpha-beta-depleted transplantation in children. During its preparation, the TCRbeta library received unique molecular identifiers. TCRdb re-derived calls from the PCR reads in MiXCR, one entry per CDR3 protein. The sample has about 460,000 distinct CDR3 sequences; 8% to 11% are singletons. The study's findings and limits: Reportedly, roughly two months post-transplant, alpha-beta T cells arose from several hundred expanded graft clones. T-cell numbers and diversity one year post-transplant derived largely from freshly generated T cells.

This clonotype was observed many times. The target antigen is unknown. Germline V gene sequence: CDR1 SQVTM, CDR2 ANQGSEA. The germline V and J ends were trimmed by 1 base and 3 bases, with 9 bases remaining between them. The CDR3 runs to 13 residues. Sequences were derived from PBMCs, sampled before TCRalphabeta/CD19-depleted stem cell transplant. This chain joins TRBV29-1 and TRBJ2-5; a possible D gene is TRBD1 (5 bases). This sequence originates from a child aged 2 to 15 with inherited bone marrow failure, due to receive a stem cell transplant. CDR3 nucleotide sequence: TGCAGCGTTGAAGGGGGCGACAAAGAGACCCAGTACTTC. It specifies CSVEGGDKETQYF.